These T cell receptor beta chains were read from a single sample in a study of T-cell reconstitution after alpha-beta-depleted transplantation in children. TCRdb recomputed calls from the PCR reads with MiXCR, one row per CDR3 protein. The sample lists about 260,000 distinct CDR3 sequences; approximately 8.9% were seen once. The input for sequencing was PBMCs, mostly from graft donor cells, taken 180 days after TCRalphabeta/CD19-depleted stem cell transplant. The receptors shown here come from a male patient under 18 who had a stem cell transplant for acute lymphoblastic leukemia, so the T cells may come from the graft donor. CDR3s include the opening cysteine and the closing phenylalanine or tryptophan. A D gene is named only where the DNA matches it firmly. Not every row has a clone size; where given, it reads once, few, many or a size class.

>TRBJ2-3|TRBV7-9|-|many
TGTGCCAGCAGCTTAGAGGATCGGGCGTTGAATACGCAGTATTTT
CASSLEDRALNTQYF
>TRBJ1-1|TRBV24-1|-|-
TGTGCCACCAGTGAGTCGGGGGGGGGGCTGAACACTGAAGCTTTCTTT
CATSESGGGLNTEAFF
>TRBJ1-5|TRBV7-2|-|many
TGTGCCAGCAGCCCAGGGATGGGCAATCAGCCCCAGCATTTT
CASSPGMGNQPQHF
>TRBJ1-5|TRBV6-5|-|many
TGTGCCAGCAGTTACGTTTCGGGCACGAATCAGCCCCAGCATTTT
CASSYVSGTNQPQHF
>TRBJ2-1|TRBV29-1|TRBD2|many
TGCAGCGTTGGTCATCGACTAGCGGGATACAATGAGCAGTTCTTC
CSVGHRLAGYNEQFF
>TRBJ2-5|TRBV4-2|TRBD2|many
TGTGCCAGCAGCTCCCTAGCGGGGGGGCCTTCAAGAGAGACCCAGTACTTC
CASSSLAGGPSRETQYF
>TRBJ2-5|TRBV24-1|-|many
TGTGCCACCAGTGATTTGCAAGGAGGGAGAGAGACCCAGTACTTC
CATSDLQGGRETQYF
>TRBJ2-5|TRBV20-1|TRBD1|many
TGCAGTGCTACGTCCGGACAGGGGAAGGTCCAAGAGACCCAGTACTTC
CSATSGQGKVQETQYF
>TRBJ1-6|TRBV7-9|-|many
TGTGCCAGCAGCTTAGTCTTGGGGGATTCACCCCTCCACTTT
CASSLVLGDSPLHF
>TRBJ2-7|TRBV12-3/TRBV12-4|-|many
TGTGCCAGCAGCCATACGACAGTACGGGCCCTCTACGAGCAGTACTTC
CASSHTTVRALYEQYF
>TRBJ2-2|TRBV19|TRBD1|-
TGTGCCAGTAGTGGGGGACAGGTGAACACCGGGGAGCTGTTTTTT
CASSGGQVNTGELFF
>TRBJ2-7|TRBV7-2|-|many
TGTGCCAGCAGCTTGAGGCACCCCTACGAGCAGTACTTC
CASSLRHPYEQYF
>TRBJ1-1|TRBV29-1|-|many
TGCAGCGTTGGGGAAACTGAAGCTTTCTTT
CSVGETEAFF
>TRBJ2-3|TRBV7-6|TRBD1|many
TGTGCCAGCAGCTTAGACGGGACAGGCCCGCAGTATTTT
CASSLDGTGPQYF
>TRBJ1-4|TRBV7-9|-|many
TGTGCCAGCAGCTTAGGGCCCCGGGACTTCGAAAAACTGTTTTTT
CASSLGPRDFEKLFF
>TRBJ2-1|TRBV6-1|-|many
TGTGCCAGCAACGGAGAGGGCCTTAGGAATGAGCAGTTCTTC
CASNGEGLRNEQFF
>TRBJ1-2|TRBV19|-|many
TGTGCCAGTAGTGACTATGGCTACACCTTC
CASSDYGYTF
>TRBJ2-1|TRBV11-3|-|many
TGTGCCAGCAGCTCGGGACATGGGGACAATGAGCAGTTCTTC
CASSSGHGDNEQFF
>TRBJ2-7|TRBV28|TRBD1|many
TGTGCCAGCAGGGGACAGGGACCCTACGAGCAGTACTTC
CASRGQGPYEQYF
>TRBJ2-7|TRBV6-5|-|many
TGTGCCAGCAGTTCCCTTCGGGGGACCCACGAGCAGTACTTC
CASSSLRGTHEQYF
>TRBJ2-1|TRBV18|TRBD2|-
TGTGCCAGCTCACCGGCGACTAGCGGACACAATGAGCAGTTCTTC
CASSPATSGHNEQFF
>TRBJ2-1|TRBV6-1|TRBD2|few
TGTGCCAGCAGGCTAGCGGGAGGGCGGGAGCAGTTCTTC
CASRLAGGREQFF
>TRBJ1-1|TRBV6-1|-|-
TGTGCCAGCAAAACGACAGAGATGAACACTGAAGCTTTCTTT
CASKTTEMNTEAFF
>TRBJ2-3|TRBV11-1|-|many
TGTGCCAGCAGCGCCACTTCAAGCACAGATACGCAGTATTTT
CASSATSSTDTQYF
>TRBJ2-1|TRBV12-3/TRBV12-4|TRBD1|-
TGTGCCAGCAGTTTTGAAACAGGGGGAGATGATGAGCAGTTCTTC
CASSFETGGDDEQFF
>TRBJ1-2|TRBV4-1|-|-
TGCGCCAGCAGCCCCGGACGGGGCAGGGATGGCTACACCTTC
CASSPGRGRDGYTF
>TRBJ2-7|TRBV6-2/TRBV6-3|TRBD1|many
TGTGCCAGCAGCCCGGGACAGTACTACGAGCAGTACTTC
CASSPGQYYEQYF
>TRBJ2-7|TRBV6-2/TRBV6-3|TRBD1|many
TGTGCCAGCAGCCAGAAGGGGGACAGGCTCCACGAGCAGTACTTC
CASSQKGDRLHEQYF
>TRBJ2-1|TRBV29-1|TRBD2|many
TGCAGCGTTGATACCCTACTAGCGACCAATGAGCAGTTCTTC
CSVDTLLATNEQFF
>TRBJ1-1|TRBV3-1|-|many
TGTGCCAGCAGGGTTGGGAGTGAAGCTTTCTTT
CASRVGSEAFF
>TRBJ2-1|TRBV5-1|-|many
TGCGCCAGCAGCCTTACTAGTACCACCTACAATGAGCAGTTCTTC
CASSLTSTTYNEQFF
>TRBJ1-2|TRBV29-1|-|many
TGCAGCGTTGTCTTCAACCTAGGCGGAATTGGCTACACCTTC
CSVVFNLGGIGYTF
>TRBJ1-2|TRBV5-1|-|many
TGCGCCAGCAGCTTGAGCGCGGGACCTCGCTATGGCTACACCTTC
CASSLSAGPRYGYTF
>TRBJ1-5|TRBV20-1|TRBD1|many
TGCAGTGCTAGCGGACAGGGAGATCAGCCCCAGCATTTT
CSASGQGDQPQHF
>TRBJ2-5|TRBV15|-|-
TGTGCCACCAGCAGAGATGAGAGACGGGCAGGAGAGACCCAGTACTTC
CATSRDERRAGETQYF
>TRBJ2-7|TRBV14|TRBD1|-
TGTGCCAGCAGCCGAACCGGGGACAGTTCCTACGAGCAGTACTTC
CASSRTGDSSYEQYF
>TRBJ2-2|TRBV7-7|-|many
TGTGCTAGCAGTCAACGACACCTTTCGAACACCGGGGAGCTGTTTTTT
CASSQRHLSNTGELFF
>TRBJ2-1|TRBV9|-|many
TGTGCCAGCAGCGTAGGGGACCTTAGCTCCTACAATGAGCAGTTCTTC
CASSVGDLSSYNEQFF
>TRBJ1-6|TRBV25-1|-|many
TGTGCCACCCAGACCATCGGCGGATCACCCCTCCACTTT
CATQTIGGSPLHF
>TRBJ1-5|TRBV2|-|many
TGTGCCAGCAGTGAAGCCGATCAGCCCCAGCATTTT
CASSEADQPQHF
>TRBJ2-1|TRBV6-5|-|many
TGTGCCAGCAGTTACGGAGGTAATGAGCAGTTCTTC
CASSYGGNEQFF
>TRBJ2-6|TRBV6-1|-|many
TGTGCCAGCAGTGTTCTTAGCTACTCTGGGGCCAACGTCCTGACTTTC
CASSVLSYSGANVLTF
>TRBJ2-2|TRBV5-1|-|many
TGCGCCAGCAGCTTGAGGGGTGGCGGAGCAAACACCGGGGAGCTGTTTTTT
CASSLRGGGANTGELFF
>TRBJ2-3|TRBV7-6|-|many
TGTGCCAGCAGCCCGGGGGCGGATACGCAGTATTTT
CASSPGADTQYF
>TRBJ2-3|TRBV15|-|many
TGTGCCACTACTTCGAGTGCCAGCACAGATACGCAGTATTTT
CATTSSASTDTQYF
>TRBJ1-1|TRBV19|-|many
TGTGCCAGTGGGTTCGGGTCAGGCACTGAAGCTTTCTTT
CASGFGSGTEAFF
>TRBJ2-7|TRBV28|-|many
TGTGCCAGCAGGCTAAGAGTGGGTTACGAGCAGTACTTC
CASRLRVGYEQYF
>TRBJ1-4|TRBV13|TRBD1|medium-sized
TGTGCCAGCAGCCTAGACAGGGAGGGCGAAAAACTGTTTTTT
CASSLDREGEKLFF
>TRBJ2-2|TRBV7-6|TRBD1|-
TGTGCCAGCAGCTTAGCTGGGACAGGGGGCACCGGGGAGCTGTTTTTT
CASSLAGTGGTGELFF